This passage covers 6 T cell receptor beta chains from one sample sequenced in a study of regulatory T cells in long-lasting Graves disease. Sample time point: persistent/refractory GD, antithyroid drugs over 5 years with positive TRAb. Making the TCR library involved RNA that had been extracted from PBMCs. Construction of TCR beta libraries relied on iRepertoire HTBI primers and on Arm-PCR targeting CDR3 regions. TCRdb re-analysed the multiplex PCR reads in MiXCR, keeping a single row per CDR3 protein. Among 400,000 to 500,000 distinct CDR3 sequences, about 21% were seen once, and the ten largest hold approximately 15%. The sample here was peripheral blood mononuclear cells (PBMCs), taken when the disease was refractory, from a patient treated with antithyroid drugs. These receptors were collected from a female donor with Graves disease.

Ten or more counts support this clonotype. The chain recombines TRBV28 with TRBJ1-4, with D perhaps matching TRBD1 (6 bases). The ends were cut back, 6 bases at V and 5 bases at J, with 13 bases in the middle. This CDR3 contains 14 residues. From germline, CDR1 is MDHEN and CDR2 SYDVKM. This chain's CDR3 is CASRPGVTNEKLFF. In DNA, the CDR3 is TGTGCCAGCAGACCAGGGGTCACCAATGAAAAACTGTTTTTT.

Many counts were recorded for this clonotype. The J gene is TRBJ2-5, the V gene TRBV10-3; perhaps TRBD2 as D (6 bases). The CDR3 spans 14 residues. With 4 bases removed from V and 4 bases from J, the gap between germline ends came to 13 bases. Germline CDR1 is ENHRY and CDR2 is SYGVKD. The CDR3 DNA follows: TGTGCCATCAGTGGGAGTGGGAGGTCAGAGACCCAGTACTTC. As protein: CAISGSGRSETQYF.

This clonotype was seen only a few times. The chain combines TRBV16 with TRBJ2-7, with 7 positions matching TRBD1. Germline values: CDR1 KGHSY, CDR2 FQNENV. The junction had 7 bases not matched to a gene; V was cut back by 5 bases and J by 6 bases. This CDR3 contains 13 residues. CDR3 residues: CASSEWAGGEQYF. The CDR3 coding sequence is TGTGCCAGCAGCGAATGGGCAGGGGGCGAGCAGTACTTC.

This clonotype showed up many times. The rearrangement links TRBV28 to TRBJ1-2; 12 bases are shared with TRBD1. The trim removed 3 bases at V and 2 bases at J, leaving 4 bases unmatched. This CDR3 spans 16 amino acids. Looked up from germline, CDR1 is MDHEN and CDR2 is SYDVKM. CDR3 loop: CASSLVGTGGNYGYTF. CDR3 DNA sequence: TGTGCCAGCAGTTTGGTCGGGACAGGGGGCAACTATGGCTACACCTTC.

This clonotype was seen a handful of times. The genes are TRBV20-1 and TRBJ2-1; 9 nucleotides align to TRBD1. Germline CDR1 and CDR2: DFQATT and SNEGSKA (reference sequence). The junction had 2 bases not matched to a gene; V was cut back by 5 bases and J by 3 bases. The CDR3 covers 13 residues. The CDR3 DNA is TGCAGTGCTGGACAGGGGAACTACAATGAGCAGTTCTTC. It yields the protein CSAGQGNYNEQFF.

Ten or more counts support this clonotype. This chain links TRBV12-3 or TRBV12-4 with TRBJ2-2; 7 positions agree with TRBD2. V gave up 5 bases and J gave up 5 bases; unmatched junction bases: 11. This CDR3 is 16 amino acids long. The CDR3 region is CASSPTSGISTGELFF. The CDR3 DNA reads TGTGCCAGCAGTCCAACGAGCGGGATAAGTACCGGGGAGCTGTTTTTT.